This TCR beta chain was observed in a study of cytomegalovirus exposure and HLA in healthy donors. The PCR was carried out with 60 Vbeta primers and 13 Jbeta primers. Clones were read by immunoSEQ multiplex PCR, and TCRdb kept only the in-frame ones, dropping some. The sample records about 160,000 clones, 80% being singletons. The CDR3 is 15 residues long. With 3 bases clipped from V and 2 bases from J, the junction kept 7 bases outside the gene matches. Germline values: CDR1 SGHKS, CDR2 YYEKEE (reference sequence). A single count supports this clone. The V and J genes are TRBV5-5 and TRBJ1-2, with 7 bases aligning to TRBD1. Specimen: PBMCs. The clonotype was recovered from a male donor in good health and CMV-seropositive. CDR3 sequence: CASSSGPGQNYGYTF. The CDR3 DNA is TGTGCCAGCAGCTCAGGCCCGGGACAGAACTATGGCTACACCTTC.